These T cell receptor beta chains were read from a single sample in a study of T cell changes during pregnancy in multiple sclerosis. Assay: immunoSEQ multiplex PCR; the TCRdb copy retains only in-frame clones and omits some. The table records under 50,000 clones, roughly 90% of them present only once. Sequencing was performed on CD8+ T cells from peripheral blood mononuclear cells, taken in the second trimester of pregnancy. All receptors come from a female donor with multiple sclerosis, enrolled in a pregnancy study. Both conserved end residues are part of each CDR3. A D gene is named only where the DNA matches it firmly. Some rows have no size entry. The others give once, few or many, or a class for an expanded clone.

clone_size: -; j_call: TRBJ1-6; d_call: TRBD1; v_call: TRBV9; cdr3_nt: TGTGCCAGCAGCAACGACAGGGAAGACTATAATTCACCCCTCCACTTT; cdr3_aa: CASSNDREDYNSPLHF
clone_size: -; j_call: TRBJ1-2; d_call: -; v_call: TRBV25-1; cdr3_nt: TGTGCCAGCAGTGAATCGAGGGTGCAGGGCTACACCTTC; cdr3_aa: CASSESRVQGYTF
clone_size: -; j_call: TRBJ2-1; d_call: -; v_call: TRBV9; cdr3_nt: TGTGCCAGCAGCGTAAAGGGGGGGGCCGGGTCGAATGAGCAGTTCTTC; cdr3_aa: CASSVKGGAGSNEQFF
clone_size: once; j_call: TRBJ1-2; d_call: -; v_call: TRBV13; cdr3_nt: TGTGCCAGCAGCTTAGGTTTGGGGAGAGCTAACTATGGCTACACCTTC; cdr3_aa: CASSLGLGRANYGYTF
clone_size: -; j_call: TRBJ2-6; d_call: -; v_call: TRBV6-5; cdr3_nt: TGTGCCAGCAACAATTTAAAATCGGGGGCCAACGTCCTGACTTTC; cdr3_aa: CASNNLKSGANVLTF
clone_size: -; j_call: TRBJ2-2; d_call: -; v_call: TRBV11-2; cdr3_nt: TGTGCCAGCAGCCCATGGAGGACCGGGGAGCTGTTTTTT; cdr3_aa: CASSPWRTGELFF
clone_size: -; j_call: TRBJ2-7; d_call: TRBD1; v_call: TRBV9; cdr3_nt: TGTGCCAGCAGCGTCGGGACAGGGGGCGGTTACGAGCAGTACTTC; cdr3_aa: CASSVGTGGGYEQYF
clone_size: -; j_call: TRBJ1-6; d_call: -; v_call: TRBV29-1; cdr3_nt: TGCAGCGTTGTGAGTAGGGAGGGTTCACCCCTCCACTTT; cdr3_aa: CSVVSREGSPLHF
clone_size: -; j_call: TRBJ1-3; d_call: -; v_call: TRBV6-5; cdr3_nt: TGTGCCAGCAGTTATCAGTCGACAGTTGCTGGAAACACCATATATTTT; cdr3_aa: CASSYQSTVAGNTIYF
clone_size: -; j_call: TRBJ2-3; d_call: -; v_call: TRBV4-3; cdr3_nt: TGCGCCAGCAGCCAAAAACTCGCGAGCACAGATACGCAGTATTTT; cdr3_aa: CASSQKLASTDTQYF
clone_size: -; j_call: TRBJ2-2; d_call: TRBD1; v_call: TRBV5-1; cdr3_nt: TGCGCCAGCAGCTTGGACAGGGGGCGCACCGGGGAGCTGTTTTTT; cdr3_aa: CASSLDRGRTGELFF
clone_size: -; j_call: TRBJ1-5; d_call: -; v_call: TRBV7-9; cdr3_nt: TGTGCCAGCAGCTTAAGGGGGGGGGATCAGCCCCAGCATTTT; cdr3_aa: CASSLRGGDQPQHF
clone_size: -; j_call: TRBJ1-2; d_call: TRBD1; v_call: TRBV2; cdr3_nt: TGTGCCACCCGATCCGGGACAGGAGTTTATGGCTACACCTTC; cdr3_aa: CATRSGTGVYGYTF
clone_size: -; j_call: TRBJ2-3; d_call: TRBD2; v_call: TRBV6-1; cdr3_nt: TGTGCCAGCAGTGGTTCTAGCGGGGGGGCAGATACGCAGTATTTT; cdr3_aa: CASSGSSGGADTQYF
clone_size: -; j_call: TRBJ1-5; d_call: -; v_call: TRBV9; cdr3_nt: TGTGCCAGCAGCGTAGGGACAGCTCAGCCCCAGCATTTT; cdr3_aa: CASSVGTAQPQHF
clone_size: -; j_call: TRBJ2-4; d_call: -; v_call: TRBV6-6; cdr3_nt: TGTGCCAGCCTAGGAGCCAAAAACATTCAGTACTTC; cdr3_aa: CASLGAKNIQYF
clone_size: -; j_call: TRBJ2-1; d_call: -; v_call: TRBV2; cdr3_nt: TGTGCCAGCAGTGAACCCGACAGGCCGAACAATGAGCAGTTCTTC; cdr3_aa: CASSEPDRPNNEQFF
clone_size: -; j_call: TRBJ1-4; d_call: TRBD1; v_call: TRBV7-9; cdr3_nt: TGTGCCAGCAGCTACTTTATCAGGGGGCGACCTTCCTCTAATGAAAAACTGTTTTTT; cdr3_aa: CASSYFIRGRPSSNEKLFF
clone_size: -; j_call: TRBJ1-1; d_call: -; v_call: TRBV6-5; cdr3_nt: TGTGCCAGCAGTTTAAAACAGGGGAACACTGAAGCTTTCTTT; cdr3_aa: CASSLKQGNTEAFF
clone_size: -; j_call: TRBJ1-2; d_call: TRBD1; v_call: TRBV10-3; cdr3_nt: TGTGCCATCAGGGAGGACAGGAACTATGGCTACACCTTC; cdr3_aa: CAIREDRNYGYTF
clone_size: -; j_call: TRBJ2-5; d_call: TRBD1; v_call: TRBV19; cdr3_nt: TGTGCCAGTCTCGACAGGGGAGGAGAGACCCAGTACTTC; cdr3_aa: CASLDRGGETQYF
clone_size: once; j_call: TRBJ1-1; d_call: TRBD1; v_call: TRBV6-5; cdr3_nt: TGTGCCAGCAGTTACAGGGGGCTTAGCACTGAAGCTTTCTTT; cdr3_aa: CASSYRGLSTEAFF
clone_size: -; j_call: TRBJ1-1; d_call: -; v_call: TRBV7-9; cdr3_nt: TGTGCCAGCAGCTTAGGGGGGACAAACACTGAAGCTTTCTTT; cdr3_aa: CASSLGGTNTEAFF
clone_size: -; j_call: TRBJ1-2; d_call: -; v_call: TRBV21-1; cdr3_nt: TGTGCCAGCAGCAGTGACAGACCTTCTTCCTATGGCTACACCTTC; cdr3_aa: CASSSDRPSSYGYTF
clone_size: many; j_call: TRBJ2-4; d_call: -; v_call: TRBV27; cdr3_nt: TGTGCCAGCAGTCCTCGACAGGGTGGAGGGTGGGGTCGGGCTTTTGGCTTGGGGTTC; cdr3_aa: CASSPRQGGGWGRAFGLGF
clone_size: once; j_call: TRBJ2-3; d_call: TRBD2; v_call: TRBV9; cdr3_nt: TGTGCCAGCAGCGTAGACGGCGGGGGGGGTTCTCAGTATTTT; cdr3_aa: CASSVDGGGGSQYF
clone_size: medium-sized; j_call: TRBJ1-2; d_call: TRBD1; v_call: TRBV6-6; cdr3_nt: TGTGCCAGCAGTTACTCGCCGGACAGGGGGCGAGGCTACACCTTC; cdr3_aa: CASSYSPDRGRGYTF
clone_size: -; j_call: TRBJ2-1; d_call: -; v_call: TRBV7-9; cdr3_nt: TGTGCCAGCAGCTATCAGGGTGGAGAGCAGTTCTTC; cdr3_aa: CASSYQGGEQFF
clone_size: -; j_call: TRBJ2-1; d_call: -; v_call: TRBV7-9; cdr3_nt: TGTGCCAGCAGCCCGGGGACAAGTCGGGATGAGCAGTTCTTC; cdr3_aa: CASSPGTSRDEQFF
clone_size: -; j_call: TRBJ1-2; d_call: -; v_call: TRBV7-9; cdr3_nt: TGTGCCAGCAGCCCCGCCCCTGGACACTTGCATTACTCTGGCTACACCTTC; cdr3_aa: CASSPAPGHLHYSGYTF
clone_size: -; j_call: TRBJ1-1; d_call: -; v_call: TRBV9; cdr3_nt: TGTGCCAGCAGCGGCCCTTCGATAGGCGGCACTGAAGCTTTCTTT; cdr3_aa: CASSGPSIGGTEAFF
clone_size: -; j_call: TRBJ1-1; d_call: -; v_call: TRBV7-9; cdr3_nt: TGTGCCAGCAGCCATCCTGTTGATTCCGCAGGGCACACTGAAGCTTTCTTT; cdr3_aa: CASSHPVDSAGHTEAFF
clone_size: -; j_call: TRBJ1-5; d_call: TRBD1; v_call: TRBV7-9; cdr3_nt: TGTGCCAGCAGCTTAAGGGACAGTAATCAGCCCCAGCATTTT; cdr3_aa: CASSLRDSNQPQHF
clone_size: -; j_call: TRBJ2-5; d_call: -; v_call: TRBV7-3; cdr3_nt: TGTGCCAGCAGCTATAACTTGGGGGCCGGGGAGACCCAGTACTTC; cdr3_aa: CASSYNLGAGETQYF
clone_size: -; j_call: TRBJ1-1; d_call: TRBD1; v_call: TRBV9; cdr3_nt: TGTGCCAGCTCCCGGACAGGGTCGGGCACTGAAGCTTTCTTT; cdr3_aa: CASSRTGSGTEAFF
clone_size: -; j_call: TRBJ2-7; d_call: -; v_call: TRBV29-1; cdr3_nt: TGCAGCGTTGAAGGTGGGGAGGAATTCTCCTACGAGCAGTACTTC; cdr3_aa: CSVEGGEEFSYEQYF
clone_size: -; j_call: TRBJ2-1; d_call: TRBD2; v_call: TRBV5-6; cdr3_nt: TGTGCCAGCAGCTTCCTAGCGGGGGCAAACAATGAGCAGTTCTTC; cdr3_aa: CASSFLAGANNEQFF
clone_size: once; j_call: TRBJ2-7; d_call: -; v_call: TRBV9; cdr3_nt: TGTGCCAGCAGCGCTAACGCTTTTAGTAGCGGCGAGCAGTACTTC; cdr3_aa: CASSANAFSSGEQYF
clone_size: -; j_call: TRBJ1-2; d_call: -; v_call: TRBV11-2; cdr3_nt: TGTGCCAGCAGCTTAAGTAGTTATGGCTACACCTTC; cdr3_aa: CASSLSSYGYTF